This T cell receptor (beta chain) was identified in a study of OX40 agonist ivuxolimab in advanced cancers. Study information: The patients got ivuxolimab, which is an agonistic anti-OX40 (CD134) antibody. Prior checkpoint blockade (anti-PD-1, anti-PD-L1 or anti-CTLA-4) was permitted; approximately 41% had it.

Using immunoSEQ multiplex PCR, the repertoire was profiled, and TCRdb retains in-frame clones only, with some absent. This sample has roughly 80,000 clones, with more than 85% found just once. Samples of blood were obtained at baseline, on cycle 4 day 1, and on cycle 7 day 1. This clone was observed once. Trimming took off 1 base at V and 10 bases at J, with 20 bases between the two ends. The CDR3 covers 15 residues. Per germline, CDR1 SGDLS and CDR2 YYNGEE. This sequence originates from an adult with an advanced solid tumor such as melanoma, head and neck, liver or kidney cancer. The gene calls are TRBV9 and TRBJ2-5; D might be TRBD2 (5 bases). The sample in question was CD4+ or CD8+ T cells sorted from blood, obtained in a trial of the OX40 agonist ivuxolimab. The CDR3 protein is CASSVSSSPGDSQYF. As DNA, the CDR3 is TGTGCCAGCAGCGTAAGCTCCAGCCCCGGGGATAGCCAGTACTTC.